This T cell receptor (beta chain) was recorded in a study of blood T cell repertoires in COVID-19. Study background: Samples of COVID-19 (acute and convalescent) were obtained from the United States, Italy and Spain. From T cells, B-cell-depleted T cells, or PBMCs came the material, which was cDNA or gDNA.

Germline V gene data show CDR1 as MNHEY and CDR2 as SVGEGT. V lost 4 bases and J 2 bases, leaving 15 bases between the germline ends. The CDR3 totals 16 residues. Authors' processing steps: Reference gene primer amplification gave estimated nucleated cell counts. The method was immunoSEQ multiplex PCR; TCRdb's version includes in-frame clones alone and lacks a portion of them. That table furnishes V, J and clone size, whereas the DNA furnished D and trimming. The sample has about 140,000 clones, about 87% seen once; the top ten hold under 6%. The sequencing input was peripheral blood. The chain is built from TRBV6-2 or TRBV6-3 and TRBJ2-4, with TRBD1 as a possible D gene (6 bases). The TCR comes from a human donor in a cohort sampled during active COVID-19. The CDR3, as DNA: TGTGCCAGCAGTTGGGGGCAGTATTCAACCAAAAACATTCAGTACTTC. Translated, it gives CASSWGQYSTKNIQYF.